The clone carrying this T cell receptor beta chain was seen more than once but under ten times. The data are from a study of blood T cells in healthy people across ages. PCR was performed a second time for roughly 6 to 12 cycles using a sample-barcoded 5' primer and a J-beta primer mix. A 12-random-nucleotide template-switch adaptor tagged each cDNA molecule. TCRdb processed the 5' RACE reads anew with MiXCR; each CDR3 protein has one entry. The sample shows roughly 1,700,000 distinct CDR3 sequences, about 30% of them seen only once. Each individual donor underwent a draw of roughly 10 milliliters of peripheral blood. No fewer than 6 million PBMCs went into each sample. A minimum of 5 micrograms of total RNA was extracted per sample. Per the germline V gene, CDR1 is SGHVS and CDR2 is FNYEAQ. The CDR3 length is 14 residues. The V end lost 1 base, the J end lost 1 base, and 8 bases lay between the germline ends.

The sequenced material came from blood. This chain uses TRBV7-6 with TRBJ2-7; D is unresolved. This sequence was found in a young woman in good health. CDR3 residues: CASSLEQESYEQYF. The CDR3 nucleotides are TGTGCCAGCAGCTTAGAGCAGGAGTCCTACGAGCAGTACTTC.